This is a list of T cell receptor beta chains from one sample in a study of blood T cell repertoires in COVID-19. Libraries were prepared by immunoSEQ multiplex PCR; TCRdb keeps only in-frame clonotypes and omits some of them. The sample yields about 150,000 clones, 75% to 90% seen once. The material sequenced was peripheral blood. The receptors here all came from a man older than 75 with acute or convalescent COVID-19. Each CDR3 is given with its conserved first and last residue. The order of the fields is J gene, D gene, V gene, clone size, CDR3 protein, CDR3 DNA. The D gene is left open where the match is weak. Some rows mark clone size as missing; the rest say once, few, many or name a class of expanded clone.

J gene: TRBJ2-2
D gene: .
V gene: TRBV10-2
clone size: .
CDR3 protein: CASRAQGTGELFF
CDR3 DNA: TGCGCCAGCCGCGCACAGGGTACCGGGGAGCTGTTTTTT

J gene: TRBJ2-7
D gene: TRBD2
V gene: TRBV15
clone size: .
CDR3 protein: CATSRESPGLAVGYEQYF
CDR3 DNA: TGTGCCACCAGCAGAGAATCCCCGGGACTAGCGGTGGGCTACGAGCAGTACTTC

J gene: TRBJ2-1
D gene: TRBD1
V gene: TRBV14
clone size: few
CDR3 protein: CASRKTGYNEQFF
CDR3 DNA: TGTGCCAGCAGGAAGACAGGGTACAATGAGCAGTTCTTC

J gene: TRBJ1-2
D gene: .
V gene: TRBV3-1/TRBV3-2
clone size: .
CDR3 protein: CASSGRTGEGGYTF
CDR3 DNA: TGTGCCAGCAGCGGCCGGACCGGGGAAGGTGGCTACACCTTC

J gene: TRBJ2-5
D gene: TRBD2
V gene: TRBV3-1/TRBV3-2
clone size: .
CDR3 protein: CASSQVPPSGGPRETQYF
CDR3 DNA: TGTGCCAGCAGCCAAGTCCCCCCTAGCGGGGGGCCTCGGGAGACCCAGTACTTC

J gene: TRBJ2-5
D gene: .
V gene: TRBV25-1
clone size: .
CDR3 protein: CASSEYGNQETQYF
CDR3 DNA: TGTGCCAGCAGTGAATATGGCAACCAAGAGACCCAGTACTTC

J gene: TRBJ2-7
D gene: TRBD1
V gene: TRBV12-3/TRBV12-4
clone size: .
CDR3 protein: CASRTGGAYKQYF
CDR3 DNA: TGTGCCAGCCGGACAGGGGGAGCCTACAAGCAGTACTTC

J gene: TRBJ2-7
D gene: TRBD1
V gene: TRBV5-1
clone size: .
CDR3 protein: CASSLYTGTGSYEQYF
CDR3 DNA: TGCGCCAGCAGCTTATACACCGGGACAGGGTCCTACGAGCAGTACTTC

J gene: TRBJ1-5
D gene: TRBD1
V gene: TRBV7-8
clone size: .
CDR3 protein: CASSLGSGGLNQPQHF
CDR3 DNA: TGTGCCAGCAGCTTAGGATCAGGGGGCCTCAATCAGCCCCAGCATTTT

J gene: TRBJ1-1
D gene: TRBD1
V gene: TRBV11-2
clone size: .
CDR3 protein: CASSRTSRGQGGTEAFF
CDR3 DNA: TGTGCCAGCAGCCGCACCAGCAGGGGGCAAGGGGGCACTGAAGCTTTCTTT

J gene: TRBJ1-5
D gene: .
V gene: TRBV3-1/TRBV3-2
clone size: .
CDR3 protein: CASSQDSGGRPQHF
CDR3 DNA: TGTGCCAGCAGCCAAGATTCGGGGGGGAGGCCCCAGCATTTT

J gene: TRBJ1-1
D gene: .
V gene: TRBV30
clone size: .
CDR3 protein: CAWSTGSTEAFF
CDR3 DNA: TGTGCCTGGAGTACTGGGAGCACTGAAGCTTTCTTT

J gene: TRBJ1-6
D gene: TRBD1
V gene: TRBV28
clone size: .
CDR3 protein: CASNTQGNYNSPLHF
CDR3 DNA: TGTGCCAGCAACACACAGGGGAACTATAATTCACCCCTCCACTTT

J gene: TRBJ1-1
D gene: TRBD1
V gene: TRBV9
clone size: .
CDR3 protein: CASSVQGGGWTEAFF
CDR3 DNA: TGTGCCAGCAGCGTCCAGGGGGGCGGGTGGACTGAAGCTTTCTTT

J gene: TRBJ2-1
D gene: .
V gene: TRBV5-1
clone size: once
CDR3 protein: CASSPPGVNEQFF
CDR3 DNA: TGCGCCAGCAGCCCCCCGGGGGTCAATGAGCAGTTCTTC